One sample yielded the 6 T cell receptor beta chains listed below, sequenced in a study of CD8+CD57+ T cells in acquired aplastic anemia. Genomic DNA served as template for TCR beta VDJ and CDR3 profiling. TCRdb re-called the reads through MiXCR, storing one row per CDR3 protein. The sample yields around 500,000 distinct CDR3 sequences, approximately 33% seen once. All sequencing subjects had displayed CD8+CD57+ cell expansion on flow cytometry. The sequenced material came from sorted CD4+, CD8+, or CD8+CD57+ T cells (not recorded which) from PBMCs. These receptors all come from a human donor with aplastic anemia.

The rearrangement joins TRBV5-4 to TRBJ1-1; the match to TRBD1 covers 9 bases. J gave up 1 base and V 2 bases, and 3 bases lay outside the gene matches. The CDR3 is 15 amino acids. Germline assignment: CDR1 SGHNT and CDR2 YYREEE (reference sequence). The chain's CDR3 is CASSFDRGSNTEAFF. The CDR3 DNA reads as TGTGCCAGCAGCTTCGACAGGGGGTCGAACACTGAAGCTTTCTTT.

As for this clonotype: Mismatch with germline at one junction end may stem from a read error. The V and J genes are TRBV7-8 and TRBJ2-1; 9 nucleotides match TRBD2. The CDR3 covers 13 residues. Germline CDR1 and CDR2: SGHVS and FQNEAQ. The CDR3 here is CASSLAGFNEQFF. The CDR3 bases are TGTGCCAGCAGCCTAGCGGGATTCAATGAGCAGTTCTTC.

This rearrangement joins TRBV6-1 to TRBJ1-5; D gene ambiguous. Trimming removed 3 bases at V and 9 bases at J, with 30 bases between. CDR3 length: 19 residues. CDR1 MNHNS and CDR2 SASEGT come from the germline V gene. This chain's CDR3 is CASSEKVGRKVPESGPQHF. In DNA, the CDR3 is TGTGCCAGCAGTGAGAAGGTAGGACGGAAAGTACCAGAGTCTGGGCCCCAGCATTTT.

This clonotype was seen at least ten times. V gene TRBV24-1 combines with J gene TRBJ2-5; TRBD2 aligns across 9 bases. Germline values: CDR1 KGHDR, CDR2 SFDVKD. CDR3 length: 17 amino acids. The junction had 9 bases not matched to a gene; V was cut back by 5 bases and J by 0 bases. For the CDR3, the DNA is TGTGCCACCAGTGTAGGCCTAGCGGGATCGTACCAAGAGACCCAGTACTTC. It codes for CATSVGLAGSYQETQYF.

The sample holds many counts of this clonotype. The gene calls are TRBV20-1 and TRBJ1-2, with D possibly matching TRBD1 (6 bases). The length of the CDR3 is 14 residues. Deletions cut 6 bases from V and 2 bases from J, with 16 bases between. CDR1 and CDR2 from the germline V gene are DFQATT and SNEGSKA (reference sequence). The CDR3 DNA is TGCAGTGCATCAGTGGGGGGGCGCAACTATGGCTACACCTTC. This sequence encodes CSASVGGRNYGYTF.

The chain carries TRBV29-1 and TRBJ1-1, with D hard to call. Germline values: CDR1 SQVTM, CDR2 ANQGSEA. There are 14 residues in the CDR3. The germline V and J ends were trimmed by 6 bases and 4 bases, with 18 bases remaining between them. The CDR3 bases are TGCAGCGTAGATTGGAGGGCGGTTGCCACTGAAGCTTTCTTT. It specifies CSVDWRAVATEAFF.